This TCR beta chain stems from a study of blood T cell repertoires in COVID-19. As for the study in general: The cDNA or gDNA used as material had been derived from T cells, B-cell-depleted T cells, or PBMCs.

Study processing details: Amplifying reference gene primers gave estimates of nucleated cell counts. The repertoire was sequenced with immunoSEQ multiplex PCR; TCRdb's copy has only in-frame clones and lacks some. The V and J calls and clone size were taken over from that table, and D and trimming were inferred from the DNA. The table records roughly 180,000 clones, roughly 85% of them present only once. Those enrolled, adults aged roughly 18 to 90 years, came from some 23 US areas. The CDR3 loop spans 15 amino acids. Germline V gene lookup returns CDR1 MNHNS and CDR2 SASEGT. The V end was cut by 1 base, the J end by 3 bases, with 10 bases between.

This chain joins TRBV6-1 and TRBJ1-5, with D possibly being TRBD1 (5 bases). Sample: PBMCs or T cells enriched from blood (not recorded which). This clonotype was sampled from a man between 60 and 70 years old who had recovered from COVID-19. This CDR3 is CASSEVGVHNQPQHF. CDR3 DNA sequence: TGTGCCAGCAGTGAAGTAGGGGTCCACAATCAGCCCCAGCATTTT.